This TCR beta chain was documented in a study of OX40 agonist ivuxolimab in advanced cancers. Study context: Earlier anti-PD-1, anti-PD-L1 or anti-CTLA-4 therapy was permitted; roughly 42% had received some.

Profiled with immunoSEQ multiplex PCR; TCRdb holds only in-frame clones, not every one. The sample yields 45,000 to 55,000 clones, 81% seen once. As regards this clone: Its antigen is undetermined.

Trimming removed 4 bases at V and 0 bases at J, with 9 bases between. The CDR3 covers 14 residues. Germline V gene lookup returns CDR1 MDHEN and CDR2 SYDVKM. Overall study findings and caveats: Average numbers of expanded clones were greater in CD8+ T cells than in CD4+. Both blood CD4+ and CD8+ T cells showed clonal growth by week 6 at 0.1 to 3.0 mg/kg.

The rearrangement uses TRBV28 and TRBJ2-5, with D uncertain. Specimen: CD4+ or CD8+ T cells sorted from blood, collected in a trial of the OX40 agonist ivuxolimab. This receptor was taken from an adult with an advanced solid tumor such as melanoma, head and neck, liver or kidney cancer. CDR3 nucleotide sequence: TGTGCCAGCAGTTCAGACCTGTACCAAGAGACCCAGTACTTC. Protein: CASSSDLYQETQYF. The variable domain in full, completed from reference TRBV28 and TRBJ2-5, reads DVKVTQSSRYLVKRTGEKVFLECVQDMDHENMFWYRQDPGLGLRLIYFSYDVKMKEKGDIPEGYSVSREKKERFSLILESASTNQTSMYLCASSSDLYQETQYFGPGTRLLVL.